This T cell receptor (beta chain) is from a study of T cells in Graves' hyperthyroidism and ophthalmopathy. Study results and limitations: The authors' 13 V-J model separated ophthalmopathy from stable hyperthyroidism.

The CDR3 has 14 residues. V was pared by 7 bases and J by 7 bases, with 10 bases of the junction left unmatched. This clonotype was seen ten or more times. Its specificity is not known. RNA transcripts served as the template for amplifying TCR beta CDR3 regions. During a first-round RT-PCR of the TCR CDR3, the HTBI primer set was used. TCRdb re-derived calls from the multiplex PCR reads in MiXCR, one entry per CDR3 protein. In the table there are 250,000 to 300,000 distinct CDR3 sequences, approximately 14% of which are singletons. J is TRBJ2-1 and V is TRBV12-3 or TRBV12-4, with 7 bases matching TRBD1. This clonotype was obtained from a woman aged 40 to 50 with Graves' hyperthyroidism that later progressed to Graves' ophthalmopathy. Sequenced input: blood. In DNA, the CDR3 is TGTGCCAGCACCTCAAAGGGGGCAAGGAATGAGCAGTTCTTC. Its translation is CASTSKGARNEQFF.